This is a list of T cell receptor beta chains from one sample in a study of blood T cells in healthy people across ages. One entry per CDR3 protein results from TCRdb running MiXCR on the 5' RACE reads. The sample yields 1.8 million or so distinct CDR3 sequences, 35% to 50% seen once. The sample comprised blood. Receptors were obtained from a human donor in good health. The CDR3 runs from the conserved cysteine through the conserved F or W. The order of the fields is V gene, clone size, D gene, CDR3 protein. The D gene is left open where the match is weak. The size of a clone is reported for some rows only, either as once, few or many, or as a class for expanded clones.

v_gene: TRBV29-1
abundance: many
d_gene: .
CDR3aa: CSVVGEGRGGYTF

v_gene: TRBV29-1
abundance: .
d_gene: .
CDR3aa: CSARVDYTEAFF

v_gene: TRBV5-1
abundance: .
d_gene: .
CDR3aa: CVSSLISGRTNTEAFF

v_gene: TRBV5-1
abundance: few
d_gene: TRBD1
CDR3aa: CASSRGDSPNEKLFF

v_gene: TRBV18
abundance: few
d_gene: .
CDR3aa: CAGSPGQGQPQHF

v_gene: TRBV4-2
abundance: .
d_gene: TRBD1
CDR3aa: CASSQDRGGSPLHF

v_gene: TRBV4-1
abundance: .
d_gene: TRBD2
CDR3aa: CASSQGETSALKETQYF

v_gene: TRBV12-3/TRBV12-4
abundance: few
d_gene: .
CDR3aa: CASSRYRQGRYEQYF

v_gene: TRBV4-3
abundance: .
d_gene: .
CDR3aa: CASSQGYDSGANVLTF

v_gene: TRBV15
abundance: .
d_gene: .
CDR3aa: CATLRKGKGEDYGYTF

v_gene: TRBV7-2
abundance: .
d_gene: .
CDR3aa: CASTLRSRVDYGYTF

v_gene: TRBV9
abundance: .
d_gene: .
CDR3aa: CASSTTGTYNSPLHF

v_gene: TRBV12-3/TRBV12-4
abundance: .
d_gene: .
CDR3aa: CASSYPGADTEAFF

v_gene: TRBV29-1
abundance: few
d_gene: .
CDR3aa: CSVESSAYGYTF

v_gene: TRBV6-2/TRBV6-3
abundance: .
d_gene: .
CDR3aa: CASSDLRTDTGELFF

v_gene: TRBV21-1
abundance: once
d_gene: .
CDR3aa: CACGKLGQGAQPQHF

v_gene: TRBV9
abundance: .
d_gene: .
CDR3aa: CASSVGDGAAYEQYF

v_gene: TRBV18
abundance: few
d_gene: TRBD1
CDR3aa: CASSPGQGIIQYF

v_gene: TRBV27
abundance: many
d_gene: .
CDR3aa: CASSPGPTYEQYF

v_gene: TRBV29-1
abundance: .
d_gene: TRBD1
CDR3aa: CSVELDRGGYGYTF

v_gene: TRBV7-2
abundance: .
d_gene: TRBD2
CDR3aa: CASSHRLAGSYNEQFF

v_gene: TRBV4-3
abundance: .
d_gene: .
CDR3aa: CASSRGQGHTDTQYF

v_gene: TRBV20-1
abundance: .
d_gene: .
CDR3aa: CSASGRRSYGYTF

v_gene: TRBV15
abundance: .
d_gene: .
CDR3aa: CATSRGDSQETQYF